This record looks at one T cell receptor (beta chain) sequence and its context. This record comes from a study of blood T cell repertoires in COVID-19. Across the study: Material from acute and convalescent COVID-19 was sourced from the United States, Italy and Spain. In each case, the material was cDNA or gDNA derived from T cells, B-cell-depleted T cells, or PBMCs.

Trimming left V 3 bases short and J 5 bases short, with 5 bases between. This CDR3 contains 12 residues. A Seattle source enrolled patients during active infection and followed them longitudinally. Per the authors' pipeline: Using reference gene primer amplification, nucleated cell counts were estimated. Method: immunoSEQ multiplex PCR; TCRdb's copy keeps in-frame clones and lacks some. Clonal size and the V and J genes are those of that table, whereas D and trimming came from the DNA. Seen here are about 300,000 clones, 85% to 90% observed once, and the top ten hold 6% to 8%. The clonotype comes from a woman aged 45 to 65 with COVID-19, enrolled during active disease. The material sequenced was peripheral blood. The gene calls are TRBV12-3 or TRBV12-4 and TRBJ1-5, with D unresolved. CDR3 nucleotide sequence: TGTGCCAGCAGTTTCAGGTATCAGCCCCAGCATTTT. Its translation: CASSFRYQPQHF.